Below, 2 T cell receptor beta chains from the same sample are listed, as sequenced in a study of human T cells and chemical hapten exposure. Using its own MiXCR run on the RACE reads, TCRdb lists one record per CDR3 protein. The sample lists some 84,000 distinct CDR3 sequences, roughly a tenth occurring once. Indicated time point: patch test 2, 6 weeks after DPC sensitization. Treatment denoted: therapeutic diphenylcyclopropenone sensitization with weekly scalp DPC. Source: whole blood, taken in connection with sensitization to the hapten diphenylcyclopropenone (DPC). These receptors all stem from a woman in her fifties or sixties with alopecia areata. Some clones in this sample may be carry-over from other donors' samples.

This clonotype came up many times. This sequence joins TRBV13 and TRBJ1-2, with D perhaps TRBD1 (5 bases). The V gene's germline CDR1 is PRHDT and CDR2 FYEKMQ (reference sequence). V lost 5 bases to trimming and J lost 7 bases, with 17 bases between them. This CDR3 is 14 amino acids long. CDR3 loop: CASSRAGFERGYTF. The CDR3 nucleotides read TGTGCCAGCAGCCGGGCAGGGTTTGAGCGTGGCTACACCTTC.

This clonotype occurred a few times. The chain uses TRBV19 and TRBJ2-3, with D unclear. Germline V gives CDR1 LNHDA, CDR2 SQIVND (reference sequence). V lost 6 bases and J lost 1, with 8 bases in between. The CDR3 extends over 13 amino acids. In DNA form, the CDR3 reads TGTGCCAGTAGCCGAGAACGCACAGATACGCAGTATTTT. It codes for CASSRERTDTQYF.